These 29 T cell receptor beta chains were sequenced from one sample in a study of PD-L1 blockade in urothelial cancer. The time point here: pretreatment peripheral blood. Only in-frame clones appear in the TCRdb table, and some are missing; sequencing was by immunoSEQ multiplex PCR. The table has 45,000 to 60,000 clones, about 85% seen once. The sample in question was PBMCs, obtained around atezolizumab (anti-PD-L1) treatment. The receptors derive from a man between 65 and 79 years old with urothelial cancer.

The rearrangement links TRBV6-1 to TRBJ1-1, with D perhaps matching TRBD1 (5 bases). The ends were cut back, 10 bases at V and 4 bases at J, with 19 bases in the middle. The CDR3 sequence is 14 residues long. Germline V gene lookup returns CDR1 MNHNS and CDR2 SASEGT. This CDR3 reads CATWGGLNPTEAFF. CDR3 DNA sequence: TGTGCCACCTGGGGGGGACTTAATCCCACTGAAGCTTTCTTT.

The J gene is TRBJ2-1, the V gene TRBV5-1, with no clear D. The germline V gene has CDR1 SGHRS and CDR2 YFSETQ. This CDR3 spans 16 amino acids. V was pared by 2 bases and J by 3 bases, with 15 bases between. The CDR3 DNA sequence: TGCGCCAGCAGCTTTAGCTCGTCAGTTTTCTACAATGAGCAGTTCTTC. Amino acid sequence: CASSFSSSVFYNEQFF.

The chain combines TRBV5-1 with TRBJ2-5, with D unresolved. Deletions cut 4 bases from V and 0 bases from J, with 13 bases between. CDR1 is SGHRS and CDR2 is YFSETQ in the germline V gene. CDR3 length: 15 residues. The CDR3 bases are TGCGCCAGCAGCCTGGGGTTTGGAGACCAAGAGACCCAGTACTTC. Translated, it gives CASSLGFGDQETQYF.

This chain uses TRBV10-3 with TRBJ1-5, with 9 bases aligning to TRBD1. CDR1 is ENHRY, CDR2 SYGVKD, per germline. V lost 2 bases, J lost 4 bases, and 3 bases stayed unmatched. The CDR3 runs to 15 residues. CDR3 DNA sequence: TGTGCCATCAGTGAGACCGGGACAGGGAATCAGCCCCAGCATTTT. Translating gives CAISETGTGNQPQHF.

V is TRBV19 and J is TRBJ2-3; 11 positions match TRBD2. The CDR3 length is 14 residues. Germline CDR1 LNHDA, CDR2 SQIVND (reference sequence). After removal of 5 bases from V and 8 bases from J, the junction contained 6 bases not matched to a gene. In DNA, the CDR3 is TGTGCCAGTAGTCCGTTAGCGGGAGGGTCTACGCAGTATTTT. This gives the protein CASSPLAGGSTQYF.

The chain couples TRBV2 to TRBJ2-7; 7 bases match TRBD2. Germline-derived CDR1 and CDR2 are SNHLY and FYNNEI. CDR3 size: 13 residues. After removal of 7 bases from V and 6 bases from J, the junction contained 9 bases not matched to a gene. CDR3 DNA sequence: TGTGCCAGCATAGGACTAGTCCCGCGCGAGCAGTACTTC. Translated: CASIGLVPREQYF. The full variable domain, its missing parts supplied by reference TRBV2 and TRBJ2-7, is EPEVTQTPSHQVTQMGQEVILRCVPISNHLYFYWYRQILGQKVEFLVSFYNNEISEKSEIFDDQFSVERPDGSNFTLKIRSTKLEDSAMYFCASIGLVPREQYFGPGTRLTVT.

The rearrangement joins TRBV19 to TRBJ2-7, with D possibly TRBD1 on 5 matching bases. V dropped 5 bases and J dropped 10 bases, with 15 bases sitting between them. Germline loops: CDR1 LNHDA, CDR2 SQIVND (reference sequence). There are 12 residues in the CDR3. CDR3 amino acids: CASSGLGLIQYF. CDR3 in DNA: TGTGCCAGTAGTGGTTTGGGGCTGATTCAGTACTTC.

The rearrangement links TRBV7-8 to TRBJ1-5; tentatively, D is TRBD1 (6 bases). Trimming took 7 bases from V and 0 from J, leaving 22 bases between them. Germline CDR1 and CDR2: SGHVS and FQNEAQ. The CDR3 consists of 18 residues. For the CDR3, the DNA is TGTGCCAGCACCAAAAGAGGTCTCGACAGGTCTAGCAATCAGCCCCAGCATTTT. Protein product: CASTKRGLDRSSNQPQHF. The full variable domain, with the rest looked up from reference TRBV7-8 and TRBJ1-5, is GAGVSQSPRYKVAKRGQDVALRCDPISGHVSLFWYQQALGQGPEFLTYFQNEAQLDKSGLPSDRFFAERPEGSVSTLKIQRTQQEDSAVYLCASTKRGLDRSSNQPQHFGDGTRLSIL.

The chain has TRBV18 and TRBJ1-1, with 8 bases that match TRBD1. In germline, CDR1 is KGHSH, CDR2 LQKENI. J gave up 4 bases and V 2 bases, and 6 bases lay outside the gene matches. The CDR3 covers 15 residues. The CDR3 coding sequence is TGTGCCAGCTCACCAGACAGGGGAGATGGCACTGAAGCTTTCTTT. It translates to CASSPDRGDGTEAFF.

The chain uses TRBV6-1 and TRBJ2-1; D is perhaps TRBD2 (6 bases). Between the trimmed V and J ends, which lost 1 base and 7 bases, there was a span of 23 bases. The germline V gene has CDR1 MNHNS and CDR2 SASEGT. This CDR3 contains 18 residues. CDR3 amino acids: CASSEGLVRGLERNEQFF. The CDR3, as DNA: TGTGCCAGCAGTGAAGGCCTAGTGCGGGGCCTCGAAAGGAATGAGCAGTTCTTC.

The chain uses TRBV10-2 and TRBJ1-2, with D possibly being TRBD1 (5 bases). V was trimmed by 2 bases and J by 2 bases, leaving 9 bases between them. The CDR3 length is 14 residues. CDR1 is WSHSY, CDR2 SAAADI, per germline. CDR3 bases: TGCGCCAGCAGTGAGGGCAGGGCGAACTATGGCTACACCTTC. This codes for CASSEGRANYGYTF.

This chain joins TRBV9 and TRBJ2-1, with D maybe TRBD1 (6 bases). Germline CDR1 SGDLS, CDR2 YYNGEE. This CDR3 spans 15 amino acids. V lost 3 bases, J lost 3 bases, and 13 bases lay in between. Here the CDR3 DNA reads TGTGCCAGCAGCGGAACCGGGACATTCTACAATGAGCAGTTCTTC. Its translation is CASSGTGTFYNEQFF. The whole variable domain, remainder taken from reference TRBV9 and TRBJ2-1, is DSGVTQTPKHLITATGQRVTLRCSPRSGDLSVYWYQQSLDQGLQFLIQYYNGEERAKGNILERFSAQQFPDLHSELNLSSLELGDSALYFCASSGTGTFYNEQFFGPGTRLTVL.

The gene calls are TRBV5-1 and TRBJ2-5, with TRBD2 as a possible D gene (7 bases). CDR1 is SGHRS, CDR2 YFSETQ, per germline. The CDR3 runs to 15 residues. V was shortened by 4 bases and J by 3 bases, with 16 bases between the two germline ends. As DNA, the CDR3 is TGCGCCAGCAGCCGCACGGGGGGCGCTAAAGAGACCCAGTACTTC. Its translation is CASSRTGGAKETQYF. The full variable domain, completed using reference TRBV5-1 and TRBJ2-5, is KAGVTQTPRYLIKTRGQQVTLSCSPISGHRSVSWYQQTPGQGLQFLFEYFSETQRNKGNFPGRFSGRQFSNSRSEMNVSTLELGDSALYLCASSRTGGAKETQYFGPGTRLLVL.

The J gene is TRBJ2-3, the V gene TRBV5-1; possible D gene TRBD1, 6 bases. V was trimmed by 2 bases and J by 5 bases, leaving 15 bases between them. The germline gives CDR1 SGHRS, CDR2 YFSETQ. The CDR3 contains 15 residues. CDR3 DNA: TGCGCCAGCAGCTTCCGACAGGCCTTCGGAGATACGCAGTATTTT. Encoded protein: CASSFRQAFGDTQYF.

The CDR3 DNA sequence: TGTGCCACCCGTAACTCCGGGACTCCTGGCTACACCTTC. Translation gives CATRNSGTPGYTF. The chain uses TRBV19 and TRBJ1-2, with D perhaps TRBD1 (5 bases). CDR3 length: 13 residues. Germline V gene sequence: CDR1 LNHDA, CDR2 SQIVND (reference sequence). V gave up 10 bases and J gave up 7 bases, with 19 bases separating them.

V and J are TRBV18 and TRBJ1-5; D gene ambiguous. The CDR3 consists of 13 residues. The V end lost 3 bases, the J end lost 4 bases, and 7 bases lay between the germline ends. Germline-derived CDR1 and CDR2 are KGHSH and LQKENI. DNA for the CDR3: TGTGCCAGCTCACCTGAACATAATCAGCCCCAGCATTTT. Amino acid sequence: CASSPEHNQPQHF.

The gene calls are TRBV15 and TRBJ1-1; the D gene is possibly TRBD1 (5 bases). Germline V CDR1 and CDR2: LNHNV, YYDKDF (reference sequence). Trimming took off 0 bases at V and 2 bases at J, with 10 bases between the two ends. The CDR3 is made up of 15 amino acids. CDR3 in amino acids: CATSRDQWGNTEAFF. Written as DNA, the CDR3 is TGTGCCACCAGCAGAGATCAGTGGGGCAACACTGAAGCTTTCTTT.

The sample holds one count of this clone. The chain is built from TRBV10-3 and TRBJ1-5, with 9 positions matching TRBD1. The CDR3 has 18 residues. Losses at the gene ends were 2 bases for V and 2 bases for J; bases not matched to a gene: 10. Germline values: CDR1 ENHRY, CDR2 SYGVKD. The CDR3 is CAISERMDRGNGNQPQHF. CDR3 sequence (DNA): TGTGCCATCAGTGAGCGGATGGACAGGGGAAATGGCAATCAGCCCCAGCATTTT.

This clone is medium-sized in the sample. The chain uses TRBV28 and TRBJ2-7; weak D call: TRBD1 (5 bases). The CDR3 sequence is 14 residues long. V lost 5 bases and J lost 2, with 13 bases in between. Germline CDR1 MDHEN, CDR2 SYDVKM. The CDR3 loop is CASSPGHAPYEQYF. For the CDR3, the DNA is TGTGCCAGCAGTCCCGGACATGCCCCCTACGAGCAGTACTTC.

CDR3 residues: CASSRITGEGEAFF. DNA for the CDR3: TGTGCCAGCAGCCGCATCACAGGGGAAGGTGAAGCTTTCTTT. The chain joins TRBV5-6 to TRBJ1-1; TRBD1 aligns across 7 bases. V was clipped by 4 bases and J by 7 bases; unmatched bases: 10. CDR3 length: 14 residues. The germline V gene encodes CDR1 SGHDT and CDR2 YYEEEE.

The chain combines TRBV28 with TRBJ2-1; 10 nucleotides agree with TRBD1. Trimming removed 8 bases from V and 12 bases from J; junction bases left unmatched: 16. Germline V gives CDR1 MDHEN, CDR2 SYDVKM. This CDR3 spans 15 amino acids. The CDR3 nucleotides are TGTGCCAGCCTCGACAGGGGGCAAAGGACCTACGGGCAGTTCTTC. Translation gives CASLDRGQRTYGQFF. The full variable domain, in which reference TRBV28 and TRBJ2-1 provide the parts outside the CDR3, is DVKVTQSSRYLVKRTGEKVFLECVQDMDHENMFWYRQDPGLGLRLIYFSYDVKMKEKGDIPEGYSVSREKKERFSLILESASTNQTSMYLCASLDRGQRTYGQFFGPGTRLTVL.

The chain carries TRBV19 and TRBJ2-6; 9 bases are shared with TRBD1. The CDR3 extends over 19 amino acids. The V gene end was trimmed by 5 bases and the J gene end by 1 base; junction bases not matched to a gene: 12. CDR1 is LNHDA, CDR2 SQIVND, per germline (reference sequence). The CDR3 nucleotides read TGTGCCAGTAGTGCCGGGATTACAGGGGGCAGTTCTGGGGCCAACGTCCTGACTTTC. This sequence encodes CASSAGITGGSSGANVLTF. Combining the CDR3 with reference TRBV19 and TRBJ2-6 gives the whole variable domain DGGITQSPKYLFRKEGQNVTLSCEQNLNHDAMYWYRQDPGQGLRLIYYSQIVNDFQKGDIAEGYSVSREKKESFPLTVTSAQKNPTAFYLCASSAGITGGSSGANVLTFGAGSRLTVL.

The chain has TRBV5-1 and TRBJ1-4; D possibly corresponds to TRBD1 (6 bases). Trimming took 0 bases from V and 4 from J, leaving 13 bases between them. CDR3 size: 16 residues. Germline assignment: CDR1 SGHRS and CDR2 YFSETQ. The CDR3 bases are TGCGCCAGCAGCTTGGGTGGACAGATTAATAATGAAAAACTGTTTTTT. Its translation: CASSLGGQINNEKLFF.

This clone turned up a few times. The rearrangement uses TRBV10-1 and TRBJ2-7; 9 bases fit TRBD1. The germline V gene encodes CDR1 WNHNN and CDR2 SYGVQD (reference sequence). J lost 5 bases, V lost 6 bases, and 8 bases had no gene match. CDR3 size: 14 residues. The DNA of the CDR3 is TGCGCCAGCAGCAGGACAGGGGAGAGGAACGAGCAGTACTTC. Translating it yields CASSRTGERNEQYF.

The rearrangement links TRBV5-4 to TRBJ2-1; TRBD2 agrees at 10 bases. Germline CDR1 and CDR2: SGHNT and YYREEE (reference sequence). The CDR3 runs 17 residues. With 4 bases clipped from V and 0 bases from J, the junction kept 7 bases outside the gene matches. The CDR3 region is CASSTRLAGLSYNEQFF. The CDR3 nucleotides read TGTGCCAGCAGCACCAGACTAGCGGGTCTCTCCTACAATGAGCAGTTCTTC.

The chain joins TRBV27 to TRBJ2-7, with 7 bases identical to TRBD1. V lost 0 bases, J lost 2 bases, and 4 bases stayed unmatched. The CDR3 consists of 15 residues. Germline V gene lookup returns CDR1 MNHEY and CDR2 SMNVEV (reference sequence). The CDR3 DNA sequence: TGTGCCAGCAGTTTATCGTGGGGACAGACCTACGAGCAGTACTTC. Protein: CASSLSWGQTYEQYF.

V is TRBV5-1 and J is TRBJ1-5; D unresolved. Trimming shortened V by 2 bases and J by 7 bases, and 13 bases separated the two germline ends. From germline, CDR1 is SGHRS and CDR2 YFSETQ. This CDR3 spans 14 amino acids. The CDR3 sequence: CASSLYNDGQPQHF. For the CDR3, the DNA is TGCGCCAGCAGCTTATATAATGACGGGCAGCCCCAGCATTTT.

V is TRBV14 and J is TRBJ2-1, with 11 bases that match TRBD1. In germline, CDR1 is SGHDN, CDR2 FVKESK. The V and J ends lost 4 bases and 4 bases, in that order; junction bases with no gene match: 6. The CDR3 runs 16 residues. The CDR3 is CASSLIGDRGYNEQFF. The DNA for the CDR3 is TGTGCCAGCAGCCTTATCGGGGACAGGGGGTACAATGAGCAGTTCTTC.

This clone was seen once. The CDR3 DNA follows: TGTGCCAGCAGCCGAGAGGTCGTCAGCTCCTACGAGCAGTACTTC. The encoded protein is CASSREVVSSYEQYF. The chain uses TRBV7-2 and TRBJ2-7; D is undetermined. Germline CDR1 SGHTA, CDR2 FQGNSA. CDR3 length: 15 residues. V dropped 5 bases and J dropped 0 bases, with 14 bases sitting between them.